These 6 T cell receptor beta chains originate from one sample sequenced in a study of blood T cell repertoires in COVID-19. This table comes from immunoSEQ multiplex PCR, and its TCRdb copy is limited to in-frame clones, with some not included. The sample has about 68,000 clones, 70% to 80% seen once; the top ten hold roughly 21%. The sequencing sample was made of peripheral blood. All receptors come from a human donor in a cohort sampled during active COVID-19.

The rearrangement links TRBV5-4 to TRBJ2-7; 11 bases align to TRBD1. V was clipped by 2 bases and J by 1 base; unmatched bases: 2. The length of the CDR3 is 15 residues. In germline, CDR1 is SGHNT, CDR2 YYREEE (reference sequence). CDR3 region: CASSLGQGASYEQYF. The CDR3 DNA sequence: TGTGCCAGCAGCTTAGGACAGGGGGCTTCCTACGAGCAGTACTTC.

This chain joins TRBV19 and TRBJ2-1; 11 bases map to TRBD2. Germline CDR1 and CDR2: LNHDA and SQIVND (reference sequence). The CDR3 consists of 14 residues. Trimming removed 5 bases from V and 9 bases from J; junction bases left unmatched: 6. The CDR3, as DNA: TGTGCCAGTAGTTATAGCGGGGGGGCTGTTGAGCAGTTCTTC. It codes for CASSYSGGAVEQFF. Full variable domain (missing parts from reference TRBV19 and TRBJ2-1): DGGITQSPKYLFRKEGQNVTLSCEQNLNHDAMYWYRQDPGQGLRLIYYSQIVNDFQKGDIAEGYSVSREKKESFPLTVTSAQKNPTAFYLCASSYSGGAVEQFFGPGTRLTVL.

The V call is TRBV15, the J call TRBJ1-6, with D possibly TRBD1 on 6 matching bases. The germline V gene encodes CDR1 LNHNV and CDR2 YYDKDF (reference sequence). The ends were cut back, 8 bases at V and 7 bases at J, with 15 bases in the middle. The CDR3 has 14 amino acids. CDR3 nucleotides: TGTGCCACCGGGATTGGACAGCCGAATTCACCCCTCCACTTT. Translated: CATGIGQPNSPLHF.

The chain employs TRBV9 and TRBJ2-1; maybe TRBD1 (6 bases). CDR1 and CDR2 (germline): SGDLS, YYNGEE. CDR3 length: 15 residues. Trimming cost V 4 bases and J 2 bases, with 13 bases left between them. CDR3 sequence reads: CASSSGVRAYNEQFF. In DNA, the CDR3 is TGTGCCAGCAGCTCAGGGGTTAGGGCCTACAATGAGCAGTTCTTC.

This clone was seen ten or more times. The chain couples TRBV4-3 to TRBJ1-2, with a possible D match to TRBD1 (5 bases). Germline CDR1 reads LGHNA; CDR2 reads YSLEER. V lost 3 bases to trimming and J lost 0 bases, with 14 bases between them. This CDR3 is 16 amino acids long. CDR3 protein: CASSQTPGLSNYGYTF. The CDR3 DNA reads as TGCGCCAGCAGCCAGACCCCGGGACTGTCTAACTATGGCTACACCTTC.

This chain connects TRBV5-1 to TRBJ1-2, with 9 bases lining up with TRBD1. Germline V gene lookup returns CDR1 SGHRS and CDR2 YFSETQ. V was clipped by 2 bases and J by 2 bases; unmatched bases: 1. CDR3 length: 14 residues. The CDR3 region is CASSLGQGNYGYTF. The CDR3 region has the DNA TGCGCCAGCAGCTTAGGACAGGGGAACTATGGCTACACCTTC.